Listed here are 24 T cell receptor beta chains from one sample, sequenced in a study of shared clonotypes between healthy human individuals. Sequencing used immunoSEQ multiplex PCR; TCRdb keeps in-frame clones, though not all of them. The table includes about 600,000 clones, just over 75% detected once. Sequencing was carried out using PBMCs. The receptors were sampled from a middle-aged woman in good health. Some clones in this sample may be carry-over from other donors' samples.

The chain links TRBV5-1 to TRBJ1-4, with D possibly TRBD1 on 5 matching bases. CDR3 length equals 14 residues. The ends were cut back, 0 bases at V and 3 bases at J, with 6 bases in the middle. From germline, CDR1 is SGHRS and CDR2 YFSETQ. The CDR3 protein is CASSLAGPNEKLFF. The DNA for the CDR3 is TGCGCCAGCAGCTTGGCAGGGCCTAATGAAAAACTGTTTTTT.

V gene TRBV5-4 combines with J gene TRBJ2-3, with 15 bases fitting TRBD2. The CDR3 is 18 amino acids. The V and J ends lost 2 bases and 3 bases, in that order; junction bases with no gene match: 7. CDR1 is SGHNT, CDR2 YYREEE, per germline (reference sequence). CDR3 region: CASSFVAGLAGGTDTQYF. The CDR3 bases are TGTGCCAGCAGCTTTGTCGCCGGACTAGCGGGAGGGACAGATACGCAGTATTTT. The whole variable domain, remainder taken from reference TRBV5-4 and TRBJ2-3, is ETGVTQSPTHLIKTRGQQVTLRCSSQSGHNTVSWYQQALGQGPQFIFQYYREEENGRGNFPPRFSGLQFPNYSSELNVNALELDDSALYLCASSFVAGLAGGTDTQYFGPGTRLTVL.

The V call is TRBV28, the J call TRBJ2-1, with 16 nucleotides matching TRBD2. This CDR3 is built from 17 residues. Germline values: CDR1 MDHEN, CDR2 SYDVKM. Losses at the gene ends were 3 bases for V and 5 bases for J; bases not matched to a gene: 4. The CDR3 reads CASSLGLAGGVHNEQFF. CDR3 DNA: TGTGCCAGCAGTTTGGGACTAGCGGGAGGGGTCCACAATGAGCAGTTCTTC.

The rearrangement uses TRBV18 and TRBJ1-5; TRBD1 aligns across 9 bases. Germline assignment: CDR1 KGHSH and CDR2 LQKENI. This CDR3 has 16 residues. The junction had 6 bases not matched to a gene; V was cut back by 6 bases and J by 0 bases. For the CDR3, the DNA is TGTGCCAGCTCTTCCGGGACAGGGAGTAGCAATCAGCCCCAGCATTTT. It encodes CASSSGTGSSNQPQHF. The whole variable domain, remainder taken from reference TRBV18 and TRBJ1-5, is NAGVMQNPRHLVRRRGQEARLRCSPMKGHSHVYWYRQLPEEGLKFMVYLQKENIIDESGMPKERFSAEFPKEGPSILRIQQVVRGDSAAYFCASSSGTGSSNQPQHFGDGTRLSIL.

This clone was seen at least ten times. V gene TRBV6-4 combines with J gene TRBJ2-1, with TRBD2 matching 9 bases. V dropped 0 bases and J dropped 5; count of bases not matched to a gene: 5. CDR1 is MRHNA, CDR2 SNTAGT, per germline. The CDR3 runs 16 residues. The CDR3 spells CASSDSSGSGNNEQFF. The CDR3 DNA reads as TGTGCCAGCAGTGACTCTAGCGGGAGTGGGAACAATGAGCAGTTCTTC.

The chain uses TRBV28 and TRBJ2-7, with a tentative D call TRBD2 (5 bases). The CDR3 consists of 12 residues. CDR1 and CDR2 from the germline V gene are MDHEN and SYDVKM. V lost 6 bases and J lost 2, with 8 bases in between. The CDR3 loop is CASRSGTYEQYF. As DNA, the CDR3 is TGTGCCAGCAGGTCCGGGACCTACGAGCAGTACTTC.

This clone came up once. The chain combines TRBV7-9 with TRBJ1-1; D remains unclear. Germline V gene sequence: CDR1 SEHNR, CDR2 FQNEAQ (reference sequence). V was shortened by 11 bases and J by 10 bases, with 11 bases between the two germline ends. This CDR3 spans 9 amino acids. The CDR3 DNA reads as TGTGCCCCCCACGCGGGAGCTTTCTTT. Translation gives CAPHAGAFF. The full variable domain, its missing parts supplied by reference TRBV7-9 and TRBJ1-1, is DTGVSQNPRHKITKRGQNVTFRCDPISEHNRLYWYRQTLGQGPEFLTYFQNEAQLEKSRLLSDRFSAERPKGSFSTLEIQRTEQGDSAMYLCAPHAGAFFGQGTRLTVV.

This chain joins TRBV7-9 and TRBJ2-7; D gene uncertain. The germline CDR1 and CDR2 sequences are SEHNR and FQNEAQ (reference sequence). The V and J ends lost 5 bases and 3 bases respectively, with 14 bases between them. The length of the CDR3 is 14 residues. CDR3 protein: CASSLSSQNYEQYF. In DNA, the CDR3 is TGTGCCAGCAGCCTATCGAGCCAGAACTACGAGCAGTACTTC.

This sequence joins TRBV7-2 and TRBJ2-1, with a weak D call TRBD2 (5 bases). The CDR3 extends over 16 amino acids. V lost 1 base and J 6 bases, leaving 16 bases between the germline ends. Germline V gene sequence: CDR1 SGHTA, CDR2 FQGNSA. CDR3 sequence reads: CASSLGVGLQRNEQFF. The CDR3 DNA follows: TGTGCCAGCAGCTTAGGAGTCGGACTCCAGCGCAATGAGCAGTTCTTC. Using reference TRBV7-2 and TRBJ2-1 for the parts outside the CDR3, the full variable domain is GAGVSQSPSNKVTEKGKDVELRCDPISGHTALYWYRQSLGQGLEFLIYFQGNSAPDKSGLPSDRFSAERTGGSVSTLTIQRTQQEDSAVYLCASSLGVGLQRNEQFFGPGTRLTVL.

J is TRBJ2-3 and V is TRBV10-3, with TRBD2 as a possible D gene (6 bases). Trimming took off 8 bases at V and 0 bases at J, with 6 bases between the two ends. The CDR3 runs to 12 residues. Germline assignment: CDR1 ENHRY and CDR2 SYGVKD. The DNA for the CDR3 is TGTGCCATCGGGACTAGCACAGATACGCAGTATTTT. Protein sequence: CAIGTSTDTQYF.

The chain links TRBV18 to TRBJ1-2, with D uncertain. V was clipped by 0 bases and J by 7 bases, with 6 bases between them. Germline assignment: CDR1 KGHSH and CDR2 LQKENI. The CDR3 spans 12 residues. The CDR3 region has the DNA TGTGCCAGCTCACCACCGGGGTTTGGCTACACCTTC. Its translation is CASSPPGFGYTF.

In the case of this clone: The sample holds other DNA sequences that translate to the same CDR3. The chain joins TRBV18 to TRBJ1-5; D might be TRBD1 (6 bases). The V end was cut by 3 bases, the J end by 4 bases, with 7 bases between. The germline V gene encodes CDR1 KGHSH and CDR2 LQKENI. CDR3 length: 13 amino acids. The DNA for the CDR3 is TGTGCCAGCTCACCTGACAGGAATCAGCCCCAGCATTTT. Amino acids: CASSPDRNQPQHF.

This clone showed up just a few times. This chain links TRBV14 with TRBJ2-5; D not certain. The V gene lost 7 bases and the J gene lost 5 bases, with 14 bases spanning the gap. Germline V lookup: CDR1 SGHDN, CDR2 FVKESK. The CDR3 extends over 13 amino acids. CDR3 sequence: CASNLFLGETQYF. DNA for the CDR3: TGTGCCAGCAACCTCTTTTTGGGGGAGACCCAGTACTTC.

This clone was observed once. The V gene is TRBV5-1, the J gene TRBJ1-2; D is ambiguous. Per germline, CDR1 SGHRS and CDR2 YFSETQ. Trimming shortened V by 5 bases and J by 2 bases, and 7 bases separated the two germline ends. This CDR3 has 12 amino acids. This CDR3 reads CASRGTNYGYTF. CDR3 sequence (DNA): TGCGCCAGCAGAGGCACGAACTATGGCTACACCTTC.

A remark on this clone: This sequence may be a read error, since a much larger clone differs from it by one base. Other DNA sequences in this sample translate to the same CDR3. The chain has TRBV2 and TRBJ1-5; TRBD1 agrees at 7 bases. V shed 6 bases and J 7 bases; nucleotides not matched to a gene: 9. This CDR3 region has 14 residues. Germline CDR1 SNHLY, CDR2 FYNNEI. The DNA of the CDR3 is TGTGCCAGCAGCGGGACAGCGAACAACCAGCCCCAGCATTTT. Translated, it gives CASSGTANNQPQHF.

This rearrangement joins TRBV19 to TRBJ1-2, with D perhaps TRBD1 (5 bases). V gave up 0 bases and J gave up 7 bases, with 15 bases separating them. The CDR3 sequence is 15 residues long. Germline loops: CDR1 LNHDA, CDR2 SQIVND (reference sequence). CDR3 region: CASSIDREGLGGYTF. CDR3 DNA: TGTGCCAGTAGTATAGACAGGGAAGGACTAGGTGGCTACACCTTC. Complete variable domain (other parts from reference TRBV19 and TRBJ1-2): DGGITQSPKYLFRKEGQNVTLSCEQNLNHDAMYWYRQDPGQGLRLIYYSQIVNDFQKGDIAEGYSVSREKKESFPLTVTSAQKNPTAFYLCASSIDREGLGGYTFGSGTRLTVV.

The CDR3 DNA follows: TGTGCCAGCAGCTTTCGACAGTTTCCCCTCTCGGGAGCCTACGAGCAGTACTTC. Encoded protein: CASSFRQFPLSGAYEQYF. The chain is built from TRBV7-4 and TRBJ2-7; TRBD2 might be the D (6 bases). V was cut by 3 bases and J by 2 bases, with 23 bases left in between. This CDR3 region has 18 residues. Germline values: CDR1 SGHVT, CDR2 SQSDAQ. Full variable domain (remainder filled in from reference TRBV7-4 and TRBJ2-7): GAGVSQSPRYKVAKRGRDVALRCDSISGHVTLYWYRQTLGQGSEVLTYSQSDAQRDKSGRPSGRFSAERPERSVSTLKIQRTEQGDSAVYLCASSFRQFPLSGAYEQYFGPGTRLTVT.

The chain combines TRBV11-2 with TRBJ2-7, with D perhaps given as TRBD1 or TRBD2 (5 bases each). This CDR3 comprises 16 residues. Germline assignment: CDR1 SGHAT and CDR2 FQNNGV. Trimming stripped 5 bases from V and 7 bases from J, with 24 bases between. CDR3 DNA: TGTGCCAGCAGCCGGGACGTCCTACCTCTCTCGCGGGAGCAGTACTTC. Its translation: CASSRDVLPLSREQYF.

The chain combines TRBV9 with TRBJ2-3; possible D gene TRBD2, 5 bases. The CDR3 is made up of 16 amino acids. Germline V gene data show CDR1 as SGDLS and CDR2 as YYNGEE. Trimming shortened V by 0 bases and J by 4 bases, and 15 bases separated the two germline ends. In DNA form, the CDR3 reads TGTGCCAGCAGCGTAGGGGCTACTAGATCCGCAGATACGCAGTATTTT. Residues: CASSVGATRSADTQYF.

The chain joins TRBV5-4 to TRBJ2-5, with D hard to call. Trimming left V 4 bases short and J 2 bases short, with 9 bases between. The germline V gene encodes CDR1 SGHNT and CDR2 YYREEE (reference sequence). The CDR3 runs 13 residues. CDR3 DNA: TGTGCCAGCAGCCCTGGACGGCAAGAGACCCAGTACTTC. This encodes CASSPGRQETQYF.

This clone appeared a few times. The chain is built from TRBV28 and TRBJ2-7; no clear D. The CDR3 extends over 12 amino acids. CDR1 and CDR2 from the germline V gene are MDHEN and SYDVKM. V was trimmed by 3 bases and J by 2 bases, leaving 5 bases between them. DNA of the CDR3: TGTGCCAGCAGTTTGAGGCCCTACGAGCAGTACTTC. Protein sequence: CASSLRPYEQYF.

The J gene is TRBJ2-1, the V gene TRBV6-4; TRBD2 matches at 14 bases. Germline V gene data show CDR1 as MRHNA and CDR2 as SNTAGT. The V segment lost 0 bases and the J segment 6 bases; nucleotides outside the gene matches: 1. The CDR3 is 16 amino acids. The CDR3, as DNA: TGTGCCAGCAGTGACTCAGGACTAGCGGGGGGCAATGAGCAGTTCTTC. This encodes CASSDSGLAGGNEQFF.

The chain uses TRBV10-3 and TRBJ2-7; TRBD2 aligns across 8 bases. J gave up 7 bases and V 4 bases, and 3 bases lay outside the gene matches. Germline-derived CDR1 and CDR2 are ENHRY and SYGVKD. The CDR3 is made up of 12 amino acids. The CDR3 protein is CAISGAGAEQYF. CDR3 nucleotides: TGTGCCATCAGTGGAGCGGGAGCGGAGCAGTACTTC.

The V call is TRBV7-9, the J call TRBJ2-2, with D perhaps TRBD1 (6 bases). V lost 5 bases, J lost 3 bases, and 10 bases lay in between. This CDR3 spans 14 amino acids. Germline assignment: CDR1 SEHNR and CDR2 FQNEAQ (reference sequence). CDR3 protein: CASSPGTHTGELFF. For the CDR3, the DNA is TGTGCCAGCAGCCCCGGGACACACACCGGGGAGCTGTTTTTT. Using reference TRBV7-9 and TRBJ2-2 for the parts outside the CDR3, the full variable domain is DTGVSQNPRHKITKRGQNVTFRCDPISEHNRLYWYRQTLGQGPEFLTYFQNEAQLEKSRLLSDRFSAERPKGSFSTLEIQRTEQGDSAMYLCASSPGTHTGELFFGEGSRLTVL.